A single sample gave rise to the 28 T cell receptor beta chains below, sequenced in a study of blood T cell repertoires in COVID-19. The repertoire was sequenced with immunoSEQ multiplex PCR; TCRdb's copy has only in-frame clones and lacks some. The sample lists 250,000 to 300,000 clones, around 87% occurring once. The specimen sequenced was peripheral blood. Every receptor here comes from a woman in her 40s who had recovered from COVID-19.

The chain uses TRBV4-3 and TRBJ1-2; 7 positions agree with TRBD1. The CDR3 contains 17 residues. The germline V gene has CDR1 LGHNA and CDR2 YSLEER. Germline trimming cut 4 bases from V and 6 bases from J; bases unmatched to any gene: 17. The CDR3 DNA is TGCGCCAGCAGCCCGGAGTCCCTTCACAGGGGCTTGGATGGCTACACCTTC. It is translated as CASSPESLHRGLDGYTF.

The V and J genes are TRBV7-2 and TRBJ2-5, with D tentatively TRBD2 (6 bases). CDR1 and CDR2 from the germline V gene are SGHTA and FQGNSA. The CDR3 is 16 amino acids. The V and J ends lost 4 bases and 7 bases respectively, with 22 bases between them. The CDR3 region is CASSSFGAGLGGTQYF. CDR3 nucleotide sequence: TGTGCCAGCAGCTCCTTCGGGGCGGGGTTAGGTGGGACCCAGTACTTC. The variable domain in full, with the rest retrieved from reference TRBV7-2 and TRBJ2-5, is GAGVSQSPSNKVTEKGKDVELRCDPISGHTALYWYRQSLGQGLEFLIYFQGNSAPDKSGLPSDRFSAERTGGSVSTLTIQRTQQEDSAVYLCASSSFGAGLGGTQYFGPGTRLLVL.

The chain recombines TRBV5-4 with TRBJ1-1, with a possible D match to TRBD1 (5 bases). The V end was cut by 3 bases, the J end by 11 bases, with 17 bases between. CDR1 and CDR2 (germline): SGHNT, YYREEE (reference sequence). CDR3 length: 13 amino acids. CDR3 nucleotide sequence: TGTGCCAGCAGCTCAAGGACAACCCCAGGCGCTTTCTTT. As protein: CASSSRTTPGAFF.

This CDR3 reads CASNGGKWENYGYTF. For the CDR3, the DNA is TGTGCCAGCAACGGAGGGAAATGGGAAAACTATGGCTACACCTTC. The rearrangement joins TRBV9 to TRBJ1-2; D ambiguous. From germline, CDR1 is SGDLS and CDR2 YYNGEE. The CDR3 runs 15 residues. Deletions cut 6 bases from V and 2 bases from J, with 17 bases between.

The chain carries TRBV11-3 and TRBJ2-3; D might be TRBD2 (6 bases). The V end was cut by 5 bases, the J end by 5 bases, with 14 bases between. There are 14 residues in the CDR3. The germline CDR1 and CDR2 sequences are SGHNT and YENEEA. DNA for the CDR3: TGTGCCAGCAGCCCTTGGGGGGTAGAAGATACGCAGTATTTT. It specifies CASSPWGVEDTQYF.

The chain is built from TRBV2 and TRBJ1-6, with 7 bases identical to TRBD1. There are 17 residues in the CDR3. V lost 7 bases and J lost 7; bases outside the gene matches: 16. From germline, CDR1 is SNHLY and CDR2 FYNNEI. CDR3: CASTASPTGLGNSPLHF. For the CDR3, the DNA is TGTGCCAGCACCGCGTCCCCGACAGGGTTAGGCAATTCACCCCTCCACTTT.

In its sample, this clone was seen many times. This chain joins TRBV7-9 and TRBJ1-3, with D tentatively TRBD1 (5 bases). CDR3 size: 17 residues. Germline loops: CDR1 SEHNR, CDR2 FQNEAQ (reference sequence). Trimming took 8 bases from V and 2 from J, leaving 22 bases between them. CDR3 sequence reads: CASAFPRTRVPGNTIYF. The CDR3 bases are TGTGCCAGCGCCTTTCCCCGGACAAGGGTCCCTGGAAACACCATATATTTT.

The chain links TRBV7-6 to TRBJ1-5, with a tentative D call TRBD1 (6 bases). The CDR3 has 14 amino acids. The germline V gene has CDR1 SGHVS and CDR2 FNYEAQ. Trimming removed 6 bases from V and 7 bases from J, with 16 bases in between. The CDR3 loop is CASSWGPHSQPQHF. The CDR3, as DNA: TGTGCCAGCAGTTGGGGGCCGCACTCACAGCCCCAGCATTTT.

About this clone: This same CDR3 is encoded by further DNA sequences in the sample. The chain recombines TRBV5-1 with TRBJ2-2; 7 positions match TRBD1. CDR1 is SGHRS, CDR2 YFSETQ, per germline. This CDR3 contains 14 residues. J lost 6 bases, V lost 0 bases, and 2 bases had no gene match. CDR3 bases: TGCGCCAGCAGCTTGGGGCAGGGGGCCGGGGAGCTGTTTTTT. As protein: CASSLGQGAGELFF. Drawing the rest from reference TRBV5-1 and TRBJ2-2, the complete variable domain is KAGVTQTPRYLIKTRGQQVTLSCSPISGHRSVSWYQQTPGQGLQFLFEYFSETQRNKGNFPGRFSGRQFSNSRSEMNVSTLELGDSALYLCASSLGQGAGELFFGEGSRLTVL.

The chain uses TRBV6-5 and TRBJ2-7; 12 bases map to TRBD2. Germline CDR1 MNHEY, CDR2 SVGAGI. There are 15 residues in the CDR3. J lost 7 bases, V lost 5 bases, and 9 bases had no gene match. The CDR3 nucleotides read TGTGCCAGCAGTCGCACTAGCGGGGGGTTCGGGGAGCAGTACTTC. Translated: CASSRTSGGFGEQYF.

The chain joins TRBV4-3 to TRBJ2-1, with TRBD2 matching 10 bases. The V and J ends lost 4 bases and 6 bases, in that order; junction bases with no gene match: 9. The germline CDR1 and CDR2 sequences are LGHNA and YSLEER. This CDR3 is 16 amino acids long. As DNA, the CDR3 is TGCGCCAGCAGCCTCCTGGGAGCGGGGGGGCGCAATGAGCAGTTCTTC. Encoded protein: CASSLLGAGGRNEQFF.

The chain employs TRBV7-8 and TRBJ2-2; 9 nucleotides match TRBD2. The CDR3 has 18 amino acids. Germline CDR1 is SGHVS and CDR2 is FQNEAQ. V shed 1 base, J shed 4 bases, and the junction held 10 bases outside the gene matches. The CDR3 nucleotides are TGTGCCAGCAGCTTAGATCGGTGGCTAGCGGGGCGCACCGGGGAGCTGTTTTTT. Protein sequence: CASSLDRWLAGRTGELFF.

This chain links TRBV5-8 with TRBJ1-2; 10 bases are shared with TRBD1. The ends lost 4 bases at V and 4 bases at J; junction bases unmatched: 7. The length of the CDR3 is 15 residues. Germline assignment: CDR1 SGHTS and CDR2 YDEGEE. The CDR3 coding sequence is TGTGCCAGCAGCATTGGGACAGGGGCCACCTATGGCTACACCTTC. Its translation is CASSIGTGATYGYTF.

V usage is TRBV11-3 and J usage is TRBJ2-1, with D perhaps matching TRBD1 (5 bases). The CDR3 has 13 residues. V was trimmed by 1 base and J by 4 bases, leaving 5 bases between them. Germline CDR1 reads SGHNT; CDR2 reads YENEEA. The CDR3 DNA reads TGTGCCAGCAGCTTAGGACAGTACAATGAGCAGTTCTTC. This sequence encodes CASSLGQYNEQFF.

V gene TRBV11-2 combines with J gene TRBJ2-2; TRBD2 might be the D (7 bases). The germline V and J ends were trimmed by 2 bases and 8 bases, with 15 bases remaining between them. There are 15 residues in the CDR3. CDR1 and CDR2 (germline): SGHAT, FQNNGV. CDR3 nucleotide sequence: TGTGCCAGCAGCTTAATGCGGGGGCTTTTGGGGGAGCTGTTTTTT. This encodes CASSLMRGLLGELFF. The whole variable domain, filled in from reference TRBV11-2 and TRBJ2-2, reads EAGVAQSPRYKIIEKRQSVAFWCNPISGHATLYWYQQILGQGPKLLIQFQNNGVVDDSQLPKDRFSAERLKGVDSTLKIQPAKLEDSAVYLCASSLMRGLLGELFFGEGSRLTVL.

The chain uses TRBV19 and TRBJ2-1, with TRBD1 identical over 7 bases. V shed 6 bases and J 4 bases; nucleotides not matched to a gene: 9. Germline loops: CDR1 LNHDA, CDR2 SQIVND (reference sequence). CDR3 length: 15 amino acids. CDR3 coding DNA: TGTGCCAGTAGATTACAGGGGATTCGGTACAATGAGCAGTTCTTC. This gives the protein CASRLQGIRYNEQFF.

The chain links TRBV4-3 to TRBJ2-3; 7 bases match TRBD1. The CDR3 is 14 residues long. V lost 5 bases to trimming and J lost 6 bases; unmatched junction nucleotides: 8. Germline V gene data show CDR1 as LGHNA and CDR2 as YSLEER. The CDR3 nucleotides are TGCGCCAGCAGCGTCGGGACAGAAAGGGATACGCAGTATTTT. Its translation is CASSVGTERDTQYF.

The chain employs TRBV2 and TRBJ1-3; 11 positions agree with TRBD1. Germline V CDR1 and CDR2: SNHLY, FYNNEI. Trimming at V came to 7 bases and at J to 2 bases, leaving 10 bases not matched to a gene. CDR3 length: 17 amino acids. This CDR3 is CASTGTGGPQTGNTIYF. The CDR3 region has the DNA TGTGCCAGCACCGGGACAGGGGGACCTCAAACTGGAAACACCATATATTTT.

On this clone: A read error may produce the germline difference seen at one junction end. Other DNA sequences from this sample encode an identical CDR3 as well. The CDR3 DNA follows: TGTGCCAGCAGTTCCACGGGACAGGGAGACTATGGCTATACCTTC. Protein product: CASSSTGQGDYGYTF. The rearrangement joins TRBV6-5 to TRBJ1-2; 9 bases match TRBD1. There are 15 residues in the CDR3. The germline CDR1 and CDR2 sequences are MNHEY and SVGAGI.

CDR3 DNA: TGCGCCAGCCGCTCACTTGGGACAGGGGCTTGGGGTGAGCAGTTCTTC. It is translated as CASRSLGTGAWGEQFF. The chain employs TRBV5-1 and TRBJ2-1; 10 bases map to TRBD1. The V and J ends lost 7 bases and 9 bases, in that order; junction bases with no gene match: 16. Germline loops: CDR1 SGHRS, CDR2 YFSETQ. The CDR3 sequence is 16 residues long.

The J gene is TRBJ2-3, the V gene TRBV3-1 (or the pseudogene TRBV3-2), with a possible D match to TRBD2 (6 bases). The germline V and J ends were trimmed by 3 bases and 9 bases, with 16 bases remaining between them. The length of the CDR3 is 14 residues. Germline V gene data show CDR1 as LGHDT and CDR2 as YNNKEL (reference sequence). CDR3 coding DNA: TGTGCCAGCAGCCAGCGGGGAGCCCAGATCACGCAGTATTTT. This encodes CASSQRGAQITQYF.

This chain links TRBV9 with TRBJ2-6, with a tentative D call TRBD2 (6 bases). V was clipped by 5 bases and J by 4 bases, with 25 bases between them. The CDR3 has 19 residues. Germline-derived CDR1 and CDR2 are SGDLS and YYNGEE. The CDR3 sequence: CASSRSSGLRSAGANVLTF. CDR3 in DNA: TGTGCCAGCAGTCGTAGTTCGGGACTCCGTTCGGCGGGGGCCAACGTCCTGACTTTC.

This clone was seen a handful of times. The chain links TRBV7-2 to TRBJ2-5; 8 nucleotides match TRBD2. Germline V lookup: CDR1 SGHTA, CDR2 FQGNSA. J was trimmed by 4 bases and V by 8 bases; bases with no gene match: 9. The CDR3 sequence is 14 residues long. The CDR3 DNA reads TGTGCCAGCCGCCTCTCGGGGGGGGTAGAGACCCAGTACTTC. Its translation: CASRLSGGVETQYF.

The chain has TRBV12-3 or TRBV12-4 and TRBJ2-7; perhaps TRBD2 as D (5 bases). Trimming cost V 6 bases and J 3 bases, with 6 bases left between them. The CDR3 length is 11 residues. CDR3 sequence (DNA): TGTGCCAGCAGCCGGGACTACGAGCAGTACTTC. This codes for CASSRDYEQYF.

The gene calls are TRBV9 and TRBJ2-2; D not certain. The CDR3 covers 15 residues. V was cut by 3 bases and J by 0 bases, with 9 bases left in between. The germline V gene has CDR1 SGDLS and CDR2 YYNGEE. As DNA, the CDR3 is TGTGCCAGCAGCGACACCCTTACGAACACCGGGGAGCTGTTTTTT. This encodes CASSDTLTNTGELFF.

This chain connects TRBV30 to TRBJ1-5, with TRBD1 as a possible D gene (5 bases). The CDR3 totals 14 residues. The V gene's germline CDR1 is GTSNPN and CDR2 SVGIG (reference sequence). The V and J ends lost 1 base and 2 bases respectively, with 9 bases between them. This chain's CDR3 is CAWSAGGGNQPQHF. As DNA, the CDR3 is TGTGCCTGGAGTGCCGGGGGAGGCAATCAGCCCCAGCATTTT.

This clone is a singleton in its sample. This chain joins TRBV11-3 and TRBJ1-3; 8 nucleotides match TRBD1. CDR1 and CDR2 from the germline V gene are SGHNT and YENEEA. The CDR3 spans 15 residues. The V gene end was trimmed by 4 bases and the J gene end by 3 bases; junction bases not matched to a gene: 5. CDR3 protein: CASSYRTGNGNTIYF. The DNA of the CDR3 is TGTGCCAGCAGCTATCGGACAGGGAATGGAAACACCATATATTTT. Full variable domain (remainder filled in from reference TRBV11-3 and TRBJ1-3): EAGVVQSPRYKIIEKKQPVAFWCNPISGHNTLYWYLQNLGQGPELLIRYENEEAVDDSQLPKDRFSAERLKGVDSTLKIQPAELGDSAVYLCASSYRTGNGNTIYFGEGSWLTVV.

This clone has only one observation. The chain recombines TRBV19 with TRBJ1-1; 7 nucleotides align to TRBD1. The length of the CDR3 is 14 residues. Losses at the gene ends were 4 bases for V and 6 bases for J; bases not matched to a gene: 8. Germline V gives CDR1 LNHDA, CDR2 SQIVND (reference sequence). For the CDR3, the DNA is TGTGCCAGTAGTACGACAGGGACGGGGGCTGAAGCTTTCTTT. This encodes CASSTTGTGAEAFF.